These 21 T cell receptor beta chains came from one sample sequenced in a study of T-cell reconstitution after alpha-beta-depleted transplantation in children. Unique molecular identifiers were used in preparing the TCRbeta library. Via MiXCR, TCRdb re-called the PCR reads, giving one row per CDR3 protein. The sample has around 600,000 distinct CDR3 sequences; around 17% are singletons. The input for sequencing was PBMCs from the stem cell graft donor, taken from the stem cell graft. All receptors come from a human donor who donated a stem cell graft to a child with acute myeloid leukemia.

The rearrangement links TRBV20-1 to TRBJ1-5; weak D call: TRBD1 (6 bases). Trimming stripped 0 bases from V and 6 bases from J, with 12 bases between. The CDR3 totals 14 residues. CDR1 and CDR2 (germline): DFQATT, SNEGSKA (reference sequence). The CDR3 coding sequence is TGCAGTGCTAGAGATAAGGGAGGGGGTCAGCCCCAGCATTTT. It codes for CSARDKGGGQPQHF.

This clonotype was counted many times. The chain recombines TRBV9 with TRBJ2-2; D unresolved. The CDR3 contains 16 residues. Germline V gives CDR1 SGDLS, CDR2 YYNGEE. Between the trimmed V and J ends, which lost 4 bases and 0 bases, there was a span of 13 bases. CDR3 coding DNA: TGTGCCAGCAGCCGCCTTTCTGACGCGAACACCGGGGAGCTGTTTTTT. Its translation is CASSRLSDANTGELFF.

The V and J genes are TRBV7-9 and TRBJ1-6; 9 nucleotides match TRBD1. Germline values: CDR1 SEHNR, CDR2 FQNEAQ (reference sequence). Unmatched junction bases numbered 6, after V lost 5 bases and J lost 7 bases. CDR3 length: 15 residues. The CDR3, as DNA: TGTGCCAGCAGCGCTCTTGGGACAGGGAATTCACCCCTCCACTTT. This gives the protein CASSALGTGNSPLHF.

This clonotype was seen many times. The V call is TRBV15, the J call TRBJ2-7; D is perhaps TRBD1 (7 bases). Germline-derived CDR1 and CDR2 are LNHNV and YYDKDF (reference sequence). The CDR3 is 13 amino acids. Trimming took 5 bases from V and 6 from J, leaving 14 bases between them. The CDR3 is CATSLRGVTEQYF. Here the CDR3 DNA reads TGTGCCACCAGCCTCAGGGGGGTTACCGAGCAGTACTTC.

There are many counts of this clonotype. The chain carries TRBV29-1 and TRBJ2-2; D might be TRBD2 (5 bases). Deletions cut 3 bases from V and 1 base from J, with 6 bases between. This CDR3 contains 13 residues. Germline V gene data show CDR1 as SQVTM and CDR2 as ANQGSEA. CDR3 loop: CSVDRGNTGELFF. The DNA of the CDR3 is TGCAGCGTTGACCGGGGGAACACCGGGGAGCTGTTTTTT.

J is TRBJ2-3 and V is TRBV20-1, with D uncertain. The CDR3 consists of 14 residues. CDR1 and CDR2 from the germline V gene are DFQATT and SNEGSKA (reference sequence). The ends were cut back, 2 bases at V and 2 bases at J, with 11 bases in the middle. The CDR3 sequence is CSARPTVSTDTQYF. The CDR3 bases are TGCAGTGCTAGACCGACGGTTTCCACAGATACGCAGTATTTT.

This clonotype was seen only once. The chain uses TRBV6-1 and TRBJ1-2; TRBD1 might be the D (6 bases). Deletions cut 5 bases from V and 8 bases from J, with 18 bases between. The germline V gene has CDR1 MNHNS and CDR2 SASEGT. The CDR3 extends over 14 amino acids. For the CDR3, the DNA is TGTGCCAGCAGTCTGGGACCAGGGGAGGGCGGCTACACCTTC. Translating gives CASSLGPGEGGYTF.

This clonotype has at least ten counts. CDR3 in DNA: TGCAGCGGTGCCCACTCCGGGGTAAACACAGATACGCAGTATTTT. It yields the protein CSGAHSGVNTDTQYF. J is TRBJ2-3 and V is TRBV29-1, with D tentatively TRBD2 (5 bases). In germline, CDR1 is SQVTM, CDR2 ANQGSEA. Trimming took 7 bases from V and 2 from J, leaving 19 bases between them. The CDR3 is made up of 15 amino acids.

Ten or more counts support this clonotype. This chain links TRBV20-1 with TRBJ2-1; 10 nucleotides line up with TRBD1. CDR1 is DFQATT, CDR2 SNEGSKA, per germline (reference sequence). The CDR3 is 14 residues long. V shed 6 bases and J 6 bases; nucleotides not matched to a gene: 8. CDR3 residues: CSATSGTGVNEQFF. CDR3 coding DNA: TGCAGTGCCACCTCCGGGACAGGGGTCAATGAGCAGTTCTTC.

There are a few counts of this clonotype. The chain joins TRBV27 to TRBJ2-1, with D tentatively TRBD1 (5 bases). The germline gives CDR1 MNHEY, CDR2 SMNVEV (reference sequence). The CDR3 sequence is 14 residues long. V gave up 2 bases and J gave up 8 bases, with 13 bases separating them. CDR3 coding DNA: TGTGCCAGCAGTTTACAGGCAGGGTTCGATGAGCAGTTCTTC. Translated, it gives CASSLQAGFDEQFF.

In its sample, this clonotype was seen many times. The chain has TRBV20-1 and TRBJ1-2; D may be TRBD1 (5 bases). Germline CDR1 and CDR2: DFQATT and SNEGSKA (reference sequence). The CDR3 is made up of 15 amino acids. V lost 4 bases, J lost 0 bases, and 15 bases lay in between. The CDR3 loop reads CSAKAERTSNYGYTF. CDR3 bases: TGCAGTGCTAAGGCCGAACGGACATCTAACTATGGCTACACCTTC.

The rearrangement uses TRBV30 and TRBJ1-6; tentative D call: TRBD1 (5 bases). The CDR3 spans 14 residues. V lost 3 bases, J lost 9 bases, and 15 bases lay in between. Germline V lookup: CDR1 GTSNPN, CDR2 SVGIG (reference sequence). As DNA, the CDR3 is TGTGCCTGGAGCCCAGGGAGGGTTGCTTCACCCCTCCACTTT. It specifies CAWSPGRVASPLHF.

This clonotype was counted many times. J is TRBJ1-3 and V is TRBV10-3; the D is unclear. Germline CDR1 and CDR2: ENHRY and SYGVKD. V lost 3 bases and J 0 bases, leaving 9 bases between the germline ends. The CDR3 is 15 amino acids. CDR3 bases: TGTGCCATCAGTGACGTCGGTAGCTCTGGAAACACCATATATTTT. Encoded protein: CAISDVGSSGNTIYF.

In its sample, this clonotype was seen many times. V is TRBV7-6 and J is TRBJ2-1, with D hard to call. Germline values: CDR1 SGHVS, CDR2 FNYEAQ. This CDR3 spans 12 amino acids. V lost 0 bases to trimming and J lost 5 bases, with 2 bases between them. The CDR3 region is CASSLADNEQFF. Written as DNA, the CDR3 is TGTGCCAGCAGCTTAGCGGACAATGAGCAGTTCTTC.

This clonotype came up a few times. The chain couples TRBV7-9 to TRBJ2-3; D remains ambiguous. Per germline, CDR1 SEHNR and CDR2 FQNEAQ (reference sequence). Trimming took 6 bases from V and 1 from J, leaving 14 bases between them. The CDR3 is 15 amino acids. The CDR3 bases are TGTGCCAGCAGGAACGACATAGATGGCACAGATACGCAGTATTTT. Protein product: CASRNDIDGTDTQYF. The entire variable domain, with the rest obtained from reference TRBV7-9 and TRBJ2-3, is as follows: DTGVSQNPRHKITKRGQNVTFRCDPISEHNRLYWYRQTLGQGPEFLTYFQNEAQLEKSRLLSDRFSAERPKGSFSTLEIQRTEQGDSAMYLCASRNDIDGTDTQYFGPGTRLTVL.

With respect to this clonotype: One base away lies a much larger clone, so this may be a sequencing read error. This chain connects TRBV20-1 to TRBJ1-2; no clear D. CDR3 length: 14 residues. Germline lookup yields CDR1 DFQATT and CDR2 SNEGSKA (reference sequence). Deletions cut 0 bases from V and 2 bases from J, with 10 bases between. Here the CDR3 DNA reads TGCAGTGCTAGAGATCGGCAGTGGAACTATGGCTACACCTTC. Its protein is CSARDRQWNYGYTF.

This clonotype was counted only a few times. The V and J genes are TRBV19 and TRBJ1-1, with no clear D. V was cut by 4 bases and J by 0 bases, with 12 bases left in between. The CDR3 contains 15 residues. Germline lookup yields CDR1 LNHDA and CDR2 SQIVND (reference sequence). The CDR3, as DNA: TGTGCCAGTAGTACCCAGCCTACGCTGAACACTGAAGCTTTCTTT. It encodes CASSTQPTLNTEAFF.

The CDR3 nucleotides read TGCAGTGCTAGAGCGGGGAGGGACCTTGAAGCTTTCTTT. It specifies CSARAGRDLEAFF. The genes are TRBV20-1 and TRBJ1-1, with D tentatively TRBD1 (5 bases). V was trimmed by 1 base and J by 7 bases, leaving 13 bases between them. The CDR3 is made up of 13 amino acids. Germline V CDR1 and CDR2: DFQATT, SNEGSKA (reference sequence).

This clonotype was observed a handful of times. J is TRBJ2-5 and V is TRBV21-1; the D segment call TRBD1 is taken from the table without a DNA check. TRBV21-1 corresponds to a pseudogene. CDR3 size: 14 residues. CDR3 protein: CASSKEDRGQTQYF. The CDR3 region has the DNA TGTGCCAGCAGCAAAGAGGACAGGGGACAGACCCAGTACTTC.

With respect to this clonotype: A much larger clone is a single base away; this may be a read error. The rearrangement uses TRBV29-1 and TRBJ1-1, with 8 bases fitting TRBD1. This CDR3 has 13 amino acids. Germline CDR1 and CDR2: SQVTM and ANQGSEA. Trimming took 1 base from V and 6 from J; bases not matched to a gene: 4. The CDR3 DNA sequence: TGCAGCGTTGAAGGGACAGGGCTATCTGAAGCTTTCTTT. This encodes CSVEGTGLSEAFF.

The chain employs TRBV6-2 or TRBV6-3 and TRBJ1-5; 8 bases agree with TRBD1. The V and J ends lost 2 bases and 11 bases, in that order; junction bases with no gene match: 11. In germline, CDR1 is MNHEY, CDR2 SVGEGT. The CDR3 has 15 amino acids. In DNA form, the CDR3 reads TGTGCCAGCAGTTACGACAGGGGCGCAAACAGGGCCCAGCATTTT. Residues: CASSYDRGANRAQHF.